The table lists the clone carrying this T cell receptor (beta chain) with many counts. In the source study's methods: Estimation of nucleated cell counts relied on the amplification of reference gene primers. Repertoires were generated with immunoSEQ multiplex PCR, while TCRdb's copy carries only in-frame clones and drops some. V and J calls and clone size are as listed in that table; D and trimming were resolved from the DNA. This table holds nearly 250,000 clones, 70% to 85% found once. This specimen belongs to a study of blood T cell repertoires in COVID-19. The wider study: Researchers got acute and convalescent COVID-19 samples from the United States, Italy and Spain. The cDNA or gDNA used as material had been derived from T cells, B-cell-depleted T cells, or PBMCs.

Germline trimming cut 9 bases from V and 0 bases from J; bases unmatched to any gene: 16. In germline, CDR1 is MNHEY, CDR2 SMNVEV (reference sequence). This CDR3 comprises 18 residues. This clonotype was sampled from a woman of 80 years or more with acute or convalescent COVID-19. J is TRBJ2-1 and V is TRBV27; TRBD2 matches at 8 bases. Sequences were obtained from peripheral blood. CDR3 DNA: TGTGCCAGTAAAGGCTTGGCGGGAGGCCCTTCCTCCTACAATGAGCAGTTCTTC. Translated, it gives CASKGLAGGPSSYNEQFF.